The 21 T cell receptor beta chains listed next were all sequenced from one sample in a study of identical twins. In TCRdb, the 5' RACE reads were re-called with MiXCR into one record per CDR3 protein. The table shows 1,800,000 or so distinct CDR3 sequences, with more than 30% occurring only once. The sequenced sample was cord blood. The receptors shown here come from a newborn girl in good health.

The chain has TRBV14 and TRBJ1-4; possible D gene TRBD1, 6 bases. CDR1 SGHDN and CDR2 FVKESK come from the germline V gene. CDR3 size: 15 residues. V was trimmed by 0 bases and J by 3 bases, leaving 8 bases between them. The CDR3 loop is CASSQEGASNEKLFF. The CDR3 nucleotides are TGTGCCAGCAGCCAAGAGGGGGCTTCTAATGAAAAACTGTTTTTT.

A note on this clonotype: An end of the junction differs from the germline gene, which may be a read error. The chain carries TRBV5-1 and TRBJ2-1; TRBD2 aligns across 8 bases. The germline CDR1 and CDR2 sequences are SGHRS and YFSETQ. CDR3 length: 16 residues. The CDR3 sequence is CATAPTGGRSYNERFF. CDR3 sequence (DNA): TGCGCCACCGCGCCGACGGGAGGGAGGTCCTACAATGAGCGGTTCTTC.

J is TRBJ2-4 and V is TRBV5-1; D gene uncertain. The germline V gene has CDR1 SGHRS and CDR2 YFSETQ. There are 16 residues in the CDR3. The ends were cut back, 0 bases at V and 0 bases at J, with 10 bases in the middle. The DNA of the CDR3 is TGCGCCAGCAGCTTGGAACTCCTTGGAGCCAAAAACATTCAGTACTTC. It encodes CASSLELLGAKNIQYF.

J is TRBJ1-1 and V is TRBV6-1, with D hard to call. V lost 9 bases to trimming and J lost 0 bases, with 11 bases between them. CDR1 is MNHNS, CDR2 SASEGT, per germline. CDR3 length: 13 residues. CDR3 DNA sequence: TGTGCCAGTCAAGGACTCCTGAACACTGAAGCTTTCTTT. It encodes CASQGLLNTEAFF.

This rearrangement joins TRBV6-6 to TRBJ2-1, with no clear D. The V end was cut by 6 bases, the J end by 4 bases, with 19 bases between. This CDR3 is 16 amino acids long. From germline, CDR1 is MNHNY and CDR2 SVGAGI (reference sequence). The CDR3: CASSSSGARLYNEQFF. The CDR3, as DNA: TGTGCCAGCAGCTCCTCTGGAGCGCGGTTGTACAATGAGCAGTTCTTC.

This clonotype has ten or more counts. The CDR3 region is CASSLQGSEKLFF. The CDR3 coding sequence is TGTGCCAGCAGTCTCCAGGGTAGCGAAAAACTGTTTTTT. The chain carries TRBV27 and TRBJ1-4; maybe TRBD1 (5 bases). Germline-derived CDR1 and CDR2 are MNHEY and SMNVEV (reference sequence). Trimming removed 5 bases from V and 8 bases from J, with 12 bases in between. The CDR3 has 13 residues. The whole variable domain, filled in from reference TRBV27 and TRBJ1-4, reads EAQVTQNPRYLITVTGKKLTVTCSQNMNHEYMSWYRQDPGLGLRQIYYSMNVEVTDKGDVPEGYKVSRKEKRNFPLILESPSPNQTSLYFCASSLQGSEKLFFGSGTQLSVL.

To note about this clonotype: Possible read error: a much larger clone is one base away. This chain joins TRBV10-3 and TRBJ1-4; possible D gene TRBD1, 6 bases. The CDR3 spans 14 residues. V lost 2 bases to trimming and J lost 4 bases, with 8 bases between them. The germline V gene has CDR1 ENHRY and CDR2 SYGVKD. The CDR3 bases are TGTGCCATCAGTGAGATAGGGGGTAATGAAAAACTGTTTTTT. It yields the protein CAISEIGGNEKLFF.

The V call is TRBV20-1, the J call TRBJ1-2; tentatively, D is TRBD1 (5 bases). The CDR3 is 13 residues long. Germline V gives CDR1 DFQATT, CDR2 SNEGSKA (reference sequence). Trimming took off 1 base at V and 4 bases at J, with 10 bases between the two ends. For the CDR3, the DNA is TGCAGTGCTAGAGCGACAGTCCCCTATGGCTACACCTTC. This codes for CSARATVPYGYTF.

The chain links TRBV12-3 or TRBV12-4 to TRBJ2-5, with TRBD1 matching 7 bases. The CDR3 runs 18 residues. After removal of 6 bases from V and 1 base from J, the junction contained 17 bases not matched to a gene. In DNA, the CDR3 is TGTGCCAGCAGGCCGGGACAGTTGTCATCGGCCGGCCAAGAGACCCAGTACTTC. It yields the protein CASRPGQLSSAGQETQYF.

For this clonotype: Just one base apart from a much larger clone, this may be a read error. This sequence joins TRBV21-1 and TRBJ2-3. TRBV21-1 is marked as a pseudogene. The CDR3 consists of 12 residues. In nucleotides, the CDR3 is TGTGCCAGCAGCGCTTGCACAGATACGCCGTATTTT. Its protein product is CASSACTDTPYF.

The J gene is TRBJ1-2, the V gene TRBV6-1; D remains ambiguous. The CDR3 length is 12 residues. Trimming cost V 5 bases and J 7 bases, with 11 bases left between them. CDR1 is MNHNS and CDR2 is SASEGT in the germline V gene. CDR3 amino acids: CASSPRMGGYTF. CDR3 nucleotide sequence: TGTGCCAGCAGTCCCCGCATGGGTGGCTACACCTTC.

The CDR3 DNA is TGTGCCAGCAAAAGGATGAGGGATGCCGGACAGGCTAGCACAGATACGCAGTATTTT. Its translation is CASKRMRDAGQASTDTQYF. This rearrangement joins TRBV9 to TRBJ2-3; 7 bases line up with TRBD1. Trimming cost V 6 bases and J 0 bases; bases outside gene matches: 19. The germline CDR1 and CDR2 sequences are SGDLS and YYNGEE. The CDR3 loop spans 19 amino acids.

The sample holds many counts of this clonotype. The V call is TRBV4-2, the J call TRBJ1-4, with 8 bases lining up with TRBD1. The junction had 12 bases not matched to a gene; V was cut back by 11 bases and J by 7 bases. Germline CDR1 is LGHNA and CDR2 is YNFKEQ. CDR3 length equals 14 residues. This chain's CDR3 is CAADRTGLGEKLFF. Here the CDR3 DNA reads TGTGCCGCCGACCGGACAGGGCTAGGTGAAAAACTGTTTTTT.

The CDR3 DNA reads TGCAGCGTTGAAGAACAGGGACAGGGGGCAAGGGAGCAGTACTTC. Residues: CSVEEQGQGAREQYF. V is TRBV29-1 and J is TRBJ2-7; the match to TRBD1 covers 12 bases. The CDR3 has 15 amino acids. CDR1 is SQVTM, CDR2 ANQGSEA, per germline. V dropped 0 bases and J dropped 7; count of bases not matched to a gene: 7.

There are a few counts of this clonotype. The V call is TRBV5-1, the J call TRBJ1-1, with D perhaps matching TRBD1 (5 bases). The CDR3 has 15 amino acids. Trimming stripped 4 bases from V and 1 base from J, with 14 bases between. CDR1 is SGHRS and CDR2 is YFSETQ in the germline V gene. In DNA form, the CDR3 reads TGCGCCAGCAGCCGCCTATCCACAGGGAACACTGAAGCTTTCTTT. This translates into CASSRLSTGNTEAFF.

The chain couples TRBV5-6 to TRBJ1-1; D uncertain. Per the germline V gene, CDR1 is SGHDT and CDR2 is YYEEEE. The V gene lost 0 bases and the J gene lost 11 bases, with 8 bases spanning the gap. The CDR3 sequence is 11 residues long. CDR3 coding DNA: TGTGCCAGCAGCTTGGGAGGGAAGGCTTTCTTT. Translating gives CASSLGGKAFF.

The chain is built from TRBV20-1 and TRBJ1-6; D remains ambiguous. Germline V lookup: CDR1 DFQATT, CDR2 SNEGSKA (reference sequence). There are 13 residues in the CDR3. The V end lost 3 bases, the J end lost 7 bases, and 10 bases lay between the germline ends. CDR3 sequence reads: CSASTAGNSPLHF. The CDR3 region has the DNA TGCAGTGCTAGTACAGCTGGGAATTCACCCCTCCACTTT.

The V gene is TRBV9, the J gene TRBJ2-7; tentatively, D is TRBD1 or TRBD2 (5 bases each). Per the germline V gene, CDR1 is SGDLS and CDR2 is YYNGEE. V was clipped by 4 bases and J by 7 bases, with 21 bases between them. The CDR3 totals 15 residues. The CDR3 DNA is TGTGCCAGCAGCACAACCGGGACGACCTACAATGAGCAGTACTTC. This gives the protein CASSTTGTTYNEQYF.

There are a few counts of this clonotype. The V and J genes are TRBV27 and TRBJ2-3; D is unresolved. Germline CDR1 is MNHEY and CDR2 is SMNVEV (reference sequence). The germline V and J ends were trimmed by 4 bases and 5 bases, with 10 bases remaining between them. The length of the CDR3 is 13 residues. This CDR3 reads CASSSNVLDTQYF. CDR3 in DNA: TGTGCCAGCAGTTCCAATGTTTTAGATACGCAGTATTTT.

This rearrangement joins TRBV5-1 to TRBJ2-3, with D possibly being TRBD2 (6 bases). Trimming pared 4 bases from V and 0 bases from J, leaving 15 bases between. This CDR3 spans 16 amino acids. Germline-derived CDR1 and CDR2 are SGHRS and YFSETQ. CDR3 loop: CASSPRAGMSTDTQYF. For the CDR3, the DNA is TGCGCCAGCAGCCCCCGGGCGGGAATGAGCACAGATACGCAGTATTTT.

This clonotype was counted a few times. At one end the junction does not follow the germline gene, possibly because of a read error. Here the CDR3 DNA reads TGTTCCAGCAGCACAGGGGAATTCTATGGCTACACCTTC. Translated, it gives CSSSTGEFYGYTF. The chain couples TRBV12-3 or TRBV12-4 to TRBJ1-2, with 7 bases lining up with TRBD1. This CDR3 has 13 amino acids.